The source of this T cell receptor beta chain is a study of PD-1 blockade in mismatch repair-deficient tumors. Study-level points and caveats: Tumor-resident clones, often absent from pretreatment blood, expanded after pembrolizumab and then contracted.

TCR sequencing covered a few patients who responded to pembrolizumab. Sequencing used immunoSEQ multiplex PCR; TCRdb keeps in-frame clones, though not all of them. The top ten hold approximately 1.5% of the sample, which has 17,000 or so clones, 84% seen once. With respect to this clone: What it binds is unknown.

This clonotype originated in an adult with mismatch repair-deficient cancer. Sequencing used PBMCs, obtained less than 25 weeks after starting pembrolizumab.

Here the CDR3 DNA reads TGTGCCAGCTCATCAGGACAGGGGGCAATAGAGACCCAGTACTTC. Translation gives CASSSGQGAIETQYF. The V and J genes are TRBV18 and TRBJ2-5; the match to TRBD1 covers 11 bases. Trimming removed 5 bases from V and 4 bases from J; junction bases left unmatched: 6. CDR1 KGHSH and CDR2 LQKENI come from the germline V gene. The CDR3 loop spans 15 amino acids.